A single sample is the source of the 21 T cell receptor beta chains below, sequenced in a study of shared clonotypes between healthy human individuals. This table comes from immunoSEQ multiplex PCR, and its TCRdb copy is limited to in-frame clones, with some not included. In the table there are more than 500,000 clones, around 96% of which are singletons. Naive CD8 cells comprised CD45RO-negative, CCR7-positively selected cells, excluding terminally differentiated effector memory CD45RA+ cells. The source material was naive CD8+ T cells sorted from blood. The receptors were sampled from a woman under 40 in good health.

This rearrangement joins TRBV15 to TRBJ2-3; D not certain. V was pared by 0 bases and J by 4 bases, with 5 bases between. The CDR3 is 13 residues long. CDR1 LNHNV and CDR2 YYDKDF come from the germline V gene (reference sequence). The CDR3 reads CATSREGPDTQYF. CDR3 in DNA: TGTGCCACCAGCAGAGAGGGCCCAGATACGCAGTATTTT.

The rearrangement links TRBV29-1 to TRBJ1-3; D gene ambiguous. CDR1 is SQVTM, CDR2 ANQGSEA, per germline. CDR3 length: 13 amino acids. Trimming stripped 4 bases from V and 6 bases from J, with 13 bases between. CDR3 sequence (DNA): TGCAGCGTTGTAGACATTGAAGAAAACACCATATATTTT. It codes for CSVVDIEENTIYF.

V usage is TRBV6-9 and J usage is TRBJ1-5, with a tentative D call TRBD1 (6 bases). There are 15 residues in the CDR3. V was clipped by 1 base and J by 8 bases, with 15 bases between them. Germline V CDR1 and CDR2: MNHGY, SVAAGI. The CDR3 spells CASSYWCGQLKPQHF. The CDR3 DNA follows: TGTGCCAGCAGTTATTGGTGCGGACAGCTCAAGCCCCAGCATTTT.

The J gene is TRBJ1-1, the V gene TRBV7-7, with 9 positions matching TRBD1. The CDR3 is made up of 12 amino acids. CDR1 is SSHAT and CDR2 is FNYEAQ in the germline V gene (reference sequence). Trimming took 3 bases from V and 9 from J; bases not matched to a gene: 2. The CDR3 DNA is TGTGCCAGCAGCTTGGGGACAGGGAAAGCTTTCTTT. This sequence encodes CASSLGTGKAFF.

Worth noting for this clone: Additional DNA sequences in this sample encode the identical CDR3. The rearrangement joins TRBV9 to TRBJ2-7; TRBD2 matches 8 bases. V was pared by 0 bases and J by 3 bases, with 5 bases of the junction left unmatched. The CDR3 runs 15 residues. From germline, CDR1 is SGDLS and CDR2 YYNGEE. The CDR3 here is CASSVGLAGGYEQYF. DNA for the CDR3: TGTGCCAGCAGCGTAGGGCTAGCGGGTGGCTACGAGCAGTACTTC.

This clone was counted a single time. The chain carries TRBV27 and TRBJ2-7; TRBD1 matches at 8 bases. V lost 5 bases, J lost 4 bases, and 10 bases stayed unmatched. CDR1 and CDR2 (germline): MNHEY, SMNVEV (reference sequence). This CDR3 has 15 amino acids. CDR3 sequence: CASSPPGTGLYEQYF. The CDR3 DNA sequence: TGTGCCAGCAGTCCCCCCGGGACAGGATTGTACGAGCAGTACTTC.

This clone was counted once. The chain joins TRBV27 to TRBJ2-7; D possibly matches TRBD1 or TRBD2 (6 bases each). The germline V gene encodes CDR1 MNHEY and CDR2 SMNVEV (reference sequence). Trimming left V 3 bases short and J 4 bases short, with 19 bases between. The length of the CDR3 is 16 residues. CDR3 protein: CASSFLGGGGAYEQYF. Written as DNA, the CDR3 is TGTGCCAGCAGTTTCTTGGGGGGTGGGGGCGCATACGAGCAGTACTTC.

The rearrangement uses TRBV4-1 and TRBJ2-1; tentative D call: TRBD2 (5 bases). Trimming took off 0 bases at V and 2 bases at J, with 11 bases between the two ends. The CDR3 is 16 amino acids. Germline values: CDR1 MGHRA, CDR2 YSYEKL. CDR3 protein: CASSQDPAATYNEQFF. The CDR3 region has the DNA TGCGCCAGCAGCCAAGACCCAGCGGCAACCTACAATGAGCAGTTCTTC.

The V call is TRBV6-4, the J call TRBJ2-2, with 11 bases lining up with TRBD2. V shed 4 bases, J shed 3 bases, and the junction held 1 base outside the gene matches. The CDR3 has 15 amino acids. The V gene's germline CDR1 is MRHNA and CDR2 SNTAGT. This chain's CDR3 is CASSVGLADTGELFF. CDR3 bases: TGTGCCAGCAGTGTGGGACTAGCGGACACCGGGGAGCTGTTTTTT.

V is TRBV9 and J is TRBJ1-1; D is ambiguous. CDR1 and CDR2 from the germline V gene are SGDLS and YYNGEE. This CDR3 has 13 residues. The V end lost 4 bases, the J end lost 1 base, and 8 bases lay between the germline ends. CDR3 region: CASSPHGNTEAFF. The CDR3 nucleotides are TGTGCCAGCAGCCCCCATGGGAACACTGAAGCTTTCTTT.

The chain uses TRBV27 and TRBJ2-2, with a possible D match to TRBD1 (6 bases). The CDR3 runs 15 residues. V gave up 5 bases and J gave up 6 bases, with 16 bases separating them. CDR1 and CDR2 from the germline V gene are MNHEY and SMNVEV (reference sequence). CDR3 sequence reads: CASSGGRDYSGELFF. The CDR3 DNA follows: TGTGCCAGCAGTGGGGGCAGGGATTATTCCGGGGAGCTGTTTTTT.

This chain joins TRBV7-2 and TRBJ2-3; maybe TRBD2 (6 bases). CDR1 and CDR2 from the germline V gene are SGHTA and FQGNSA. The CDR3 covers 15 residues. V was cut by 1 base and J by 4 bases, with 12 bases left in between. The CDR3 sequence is CASSLVGGWADTQYF. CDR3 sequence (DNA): TGTGCCAGCAGCTTAGTAGGAGGGTGGGCAGATACGCAGTATTTT.

CDR3 protein: CASSLSSGSIHEQYF. In DNA, the CDR3 is TGCGCCAGCAGCTTGTCGAGCGGGAGTATCCACGAGCAGTACTTC. The chain links TRBV5-1 to TRBJ2-7; 8 nucleotides align to TRBD2. CDR1 SGHRS and CDR2 YFSETQ come from the germline V gene. The CDR3 is 15 amino acids. V shed 1 base and J 5 bases; nucleotides not matched to a gene: 8.

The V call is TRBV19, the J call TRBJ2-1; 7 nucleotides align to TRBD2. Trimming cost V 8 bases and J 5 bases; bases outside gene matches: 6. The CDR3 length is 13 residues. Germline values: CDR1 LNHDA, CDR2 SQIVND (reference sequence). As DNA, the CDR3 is TGTGCCAGTGCGGGAGAGGTAGACAATGAGCAGTTCTTC. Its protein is CASAGEVDNEQFF. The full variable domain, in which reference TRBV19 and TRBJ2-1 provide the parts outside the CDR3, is DGGITQSPKYLFRKEGQNVTLSCEQNLNHDAMYWYRQDPGQGLRLIYYSQIVNDFQKGDIAEGYSVSREKKESFPLTVTSAQKNPTAFYLCASAGEVDNEQFFGPGTRLTVL.

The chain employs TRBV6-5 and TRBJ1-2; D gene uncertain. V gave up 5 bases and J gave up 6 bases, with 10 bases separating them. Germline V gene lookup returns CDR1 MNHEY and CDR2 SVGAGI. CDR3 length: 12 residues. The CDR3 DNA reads TGTGCCAGCAGTAATGACAACGATGGCTACACCTTC. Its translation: CASSNDNDGYTF.

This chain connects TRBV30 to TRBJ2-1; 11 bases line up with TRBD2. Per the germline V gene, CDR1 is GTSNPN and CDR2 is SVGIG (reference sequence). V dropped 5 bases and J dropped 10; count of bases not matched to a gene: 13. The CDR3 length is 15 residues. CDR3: CAWEEVAGGMGEQFF. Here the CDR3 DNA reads TGTGCCTGGGAGGAGGTAGCGGGAGGGATGGGCGAGCAGTTCTTC. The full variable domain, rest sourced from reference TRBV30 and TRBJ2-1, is SQTIHQWPATLVQPVGSPLSLECTVEGTSNPNLYWYRQAAGRGLQLLFYSVGIGQISSEVPQNLSASRPQDRQFILSSKKLLLSDSGFYLCAWEEVAGGMGEQFFGPGTRLTVL.

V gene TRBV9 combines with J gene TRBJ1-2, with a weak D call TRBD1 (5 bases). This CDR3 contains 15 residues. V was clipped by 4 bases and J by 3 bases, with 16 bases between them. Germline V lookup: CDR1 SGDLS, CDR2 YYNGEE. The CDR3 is CASSPRLGTYYGYTF. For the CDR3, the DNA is TGTGCCAGCAGCCCAAGGCTGGGGACCTACTATGGCTACACCTTC.

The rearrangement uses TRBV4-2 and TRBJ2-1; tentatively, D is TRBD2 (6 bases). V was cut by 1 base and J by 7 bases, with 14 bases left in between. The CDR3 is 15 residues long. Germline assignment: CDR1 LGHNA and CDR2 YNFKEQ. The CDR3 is CASSQVRETGNEQFF. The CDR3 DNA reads TGTGCCAGCAGCCAAGTCCGGGAGACGGGGAATGAGCAGTTCTTC.

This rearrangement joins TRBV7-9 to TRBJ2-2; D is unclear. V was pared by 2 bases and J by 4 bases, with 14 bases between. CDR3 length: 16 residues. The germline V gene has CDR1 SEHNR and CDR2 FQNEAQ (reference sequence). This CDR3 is CASSLFLPSPTGELFF. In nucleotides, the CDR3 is TGTGCCAGCAGCTTATTTCTCCCTAGTCCCACCGGGGAGCTGTTTTTT.

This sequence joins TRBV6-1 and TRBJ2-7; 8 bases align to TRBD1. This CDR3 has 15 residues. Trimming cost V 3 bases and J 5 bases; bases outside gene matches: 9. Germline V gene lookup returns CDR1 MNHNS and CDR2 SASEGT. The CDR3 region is CASSDWDRLTDEQYF. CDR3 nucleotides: TGTGCCAGCAGTGATTGGGACAGGCTCACGGACGAGCAGTACTTC.

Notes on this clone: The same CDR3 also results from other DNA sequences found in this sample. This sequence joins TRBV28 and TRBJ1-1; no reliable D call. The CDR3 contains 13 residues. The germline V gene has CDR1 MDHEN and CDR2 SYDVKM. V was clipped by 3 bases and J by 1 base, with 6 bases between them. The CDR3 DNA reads TGTGCCAGCAGTTTCTCCCCGAACACTGAAGCTTTCTTT. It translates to CASSFSPNTEAFF.